This is a list of T cell receptor beta chains from one sample in a study of graft-versus-host responses after intestinal transplantation. The data were produced by immunoSEQ multiplex PCR, yet TCRdb's version contains in-frame clones alone and is incomplete. The sample shows 130,000 or so clones, about nine tenths of them seen only once. These receptors' antigens are unknown. Sequencing used unstimulated CD4+ T cells sorted from spleen or lymph node cells, obtained before intestinal transplant. Receptor source: a human donor who received an intestinal transplant. The conserved cysteine and the conserved F or W are not part of the CDR3 here.

j_gene: TRBJ2-3
v_gene: TRBV28
CDR3aa: ASRPSTDTQY

j_gene: TRBJ2-1
v_gene: TRBV5-5
CDR3aa: ASSLGSGAYNEQF

j_gene: TRBJ2-7
v_gene: TRBV7-3
CDR3aa: ASSRDSSYEQY

j_gene: TRBJ2-2
v_gene: TRBV19
CDR3aa: ASSIDSGTSGRRGTGELF

j_gene: TRBJ2-7
v_gene: TRBV6-1
CDR3aa: ASSENLGTGSEQY

j_gene: TRBJ1-1
v_gene: TRBV28
CDR3aa: ASSLPRSALTEAF

j_gene: TRBJ1-1
v_gene: TRBV6-1
CDR3aa: ASSERGVNTEAF

j_gene: TRBJ2-2
v_gene: TRBV7-7
CDR3aa: ASSLGNTGELF

j_gene: TRBJ1-1
v_gene: TRBV5-4
CDR3aa: ASSPGRGKGDTEAF

j_gene: TRBJ2-1
v_gene: TRBV5-1
CDR3aa: ASSTDRVISYNEQF

j_gene: TRBJ2-6
v_gene: TRBV2
CDR3aa: ATYSGTGGWANVLT

j_gene: TRBJ2-7
v_gene: TRBV27
CDR3aa: ASSLSTPMTGVFYEQY

j_gene: TRBJ2-7
v_gene: TRBV5-5
CDR3aa: ASSLVLVTYEQY

j_gene: TRBJ2-3
v_gene: TRBV28
CDR3aa: ASSFDFRTDTQY

j_gene: TRBJ2-2
v_gene: TRBV28
CDR3aa: ASSLWAMGAGELF

j_gene: TRBJ1-5
v_gene: TRBV6-1
CDR3aa: ASKQGGQSNQPQH

j_gene: TRBJ1-1
v_gene: TRBV5-6
CDR3aa: ASSLAGRRRAEAF

j_gene: TRBJ2-7
v_gene: TRBV5-1
CDR3aa: ASSLAGDGPYEQY

j_gene: TRBJ2-1
v_gene: TRBV30
CDR3aa: AWSVAWGPNEQF

j_gene: TRBJ1-2
v_gene: TRBV4-3
CDR3aa: ASSQESRGGGGYT

j_gene: TRBJ1-2
v_gene: TRBV5-8
CDR3aa: ASSAGQTTPYGYT

j_gene: TRBJ2-2
v_gene: TRBV7-6
CDR3aa: ASSLVLAGAPGELF

j_gene: TRBJ1-4
v_gene: TRBV18
CDR3aa: ASSPRGATNEKLF

j_gene: TRBJ2-7
v_gene: TRBV9
CDR3aa: ASSVGLAAASYEQY

j_gene: TRBJ1-2
v_gene: TRBV28
CDR3aa: ASSLQGANYGYT